This T cell receptor beta chain originates from a study of identical twins. Study-wide results and limits: Insertions ran lower in abundant cord blood beta clonotypes, though not in memory repertoires.

Germline CDR1 is SNHLY and CDR2 is FYNNEI. V was clipped by 7 bases and J by 4 bases, with 8 bases between them. CDR3 length: 12 amino acids. Template switching created a universal primer site, and the cDNA included unique molecular identifiers. TCRdb called the 5' RACE reads again in MiXCR, with one record for every CDR3 protein. The table shows a few hundred thousand distinct CDR3 sequences, with 13% to 15% occurring only once. With respect to this clonotype: The antigen remains undetermined.

Separately, the same data were catalogued under a study of yellow fever vaccine responses in identical twins.

The genes are TRBV2 and TRBJ1-5; D uncertain. The sequencing sample was made of CD4+ T cells sorted from blood. This sequence originates from a young woman in good health. In DNA form, the CDR3 reads TGTGCCAGCAAGGGCCTAAATCAGCCCCAGCATTTT. This gives the protein CASKGLNQPQHF.